Listed below are T cell receptor beta chains from one sample, sequenced in a study of CD8 T cells in ankylosing spondylitis. TCRdb used MiXCR to reprocess the 5' RACE reads, holding one entry per CDR3 protein. The table lists about 750,000 distinct CDR3 sequences, 15% to 20% of them singletons, with 15% to 20% in the top ten. The sample taken for sequencing was blood, either unsorted or a sorted T cell fraction (not recorded which). Every receptor here comes from a male donor with ankylosing spondylitis. CDR3s include the opening cysteine and the closing phenylalanine or tryptophan. The D gene is left open where the match is weak. Only some rows state a clone size, as once, few, many or a class for expanded clones.

v_call: TRBV9; clone_size: few; j_call: TRBJ1-2; d_call: .; cdr3_length: 15; cdr3_nt: TGTGCCAGCAGCCCGGGCGGGGAGGGCTTCTATGGCTACACCTTC; cdr3_aa: CASSPGGEGFYGYTF
v_call: TRBV7-9; clone_size: .; j_call: TRBJ1-2; d_call: .; cdr3_length: 11; cdr3_nt: TGTGCCAGCAGCTTACAAGGTGGCTACACCTTC; cdr3_aa: CASSLQGGYTF
v_call: TRBV6-1; clone_size: .; j_call: TRBJ1-5; d_call: .; cdr3_length: 13; cdr3_nt: TGTGCCAGCAGTGAAAGGGAAGTCCAGCCCCAGCATTTT; cdr3_aa: CASSEREVQPQHF
v_call: TRBV11-2; clone_size: .; j_call: TRBJ2-1; d_call: TRBD2; cdr3_length: 15; cdr3_nt: TGTGCCAGCAGCTCCTATAATAGCGGGAAACCGGCGCAGTTCTTC; cdr3_aa: CASSSYNSGKPAQFF
v_call: TRBV15; clone_size: .; j_call: TRBJ2-1; d_call: .; cdr3_length: 16; cdr3_nt: TGTGCCACCAGCAGAGATCGAGGGAGTGTCTACAATGAGCAGTTCTTC; cdr3_aa: CATSRDRGSVYNEQFF
v_call: TRBV27; clone_size: .; j_call: TRBJ1-1; d_call: .; cdr3_length: 14; cdr3_nt: TGTGCCAGCAGGATCCAAGGGATGAACACTGAAGCTTTCTTT; cdr3_aa: CASRIQGMNTEAFF
v_call: TRBV6-2/TRBV6-3; clone_size: .; j_call: TRBJ2-4; d_call: .; cdr3_length: 17; cdr3_nt: TGTGCCAGCAGTTCAAGGGTTTCGGGACTAGCCAAAAACATTCAGTACTTC; cdr3_aa: CASSSRVSGLAKNIQYF
v_call: TRBV7-9; clone_size: .; j_call: TRBJ1-1; d_call: .; cdr3_length: 12; cdr3_nt: TGTGCCTCGGGGGTGGGGCAGGGGAAAGCTTTCTTT; cdr3_aa: CASGVGQGKAFF
v_call: TRBV5-1; clone_size: many; j_call: TRBJ2-7; d_call: .; cdr3_length: 13; cdr3_nt: TGCGCCAGCGCCAGGCAGGAGAGCTACGAGCAGTACTTC; cdr3_aa: CASARQESYEQYF
v_call: TRBV5-5; clone_size: few; j_call: TRBJ2-3; d_call: .; cdr3_length: 11; cdr3_nt: TGTGCCAGCAGCAACAGGGTTGCGCAGTATTTT; cdr3_aa: CASSNRVAQYF
v_call: TRBV20-1; clone_size: few; j_call: TRBJ1-4; d_call: TRBD1; cdr3_length: 16; cdr3_nt: TGCAGTGCTAGAGAGGGACAGGGGGCCTCCAATGAAAAACTGTTTTTT; cdr3_aa: CSAREGQGASNEKLFF
v_call: TRBV4-2; clone_size: .; j_call: TRBJ1-5; d_call: .; cdr3_length: 16; cdr3_nt: TGTGCCAGCAGCCAAGAACGGGATGGGAGCAATCAGCCCCAGCATTTT; cdr3_aa: CASSQERDGSNQPQHF
v_call: TRBV5-1; clone_size: .; j_call: TRBJ2-7; d_call: TRBD2; cdr3_length: 15; cdr3_nt: TGCGCCAGCAGCTCAGCTAGCGGGTACTCCTACGAGCAGTACTTC; cdr3_aa: CASSSASGYSYEQYF
v_call: TRBV2; clone_size: many; j_call: TRBJ2-1; d_call: .; cdr3_length: 15; cdr3_nt: TGTGCCAGCAGTCCTAGTCGGGGTTCCTACAATGAGCAGTTCTTC; cdr3_aa: CASSPSRGSYNEQFF
v_call: TRBV20-1; clone_size: many; j_call: TRBJ2-3; d_call: .; cdr3_length: 12; cdr3_nt: TGCAGTGCTGACGGGTTCACAGATACGCAGTATTTT; cdr3_aa: CSADGFTDTQYF
v_call: TRBV12-3/TRBV12-4; clone_size: few; j_call: TRBJ1-5; d_call: .; cdr3_length: 15; cdr3_nt: TGTGCCAGCAGCCCCGTGGCGGGGTCCCCTCAGCCCCAGCATTTT; cdr3_aa: CASSPVAGSPQPQHF
v_call: TRBV7-2; clone_size: .; j_call: TRBJ2-7; d_call: TRBD2; cdr3_length: 16; cdr3_nt: TGTGCCAGCAGCTTAGAAGCGGGAGTGTTCCCCTACGAGCAGTACTTC; cdr3_aa: CASSLEAGVFPYEQYF
v_call: TRBV19; clone_size: .; j_call: TRBJ1-2; d_call: .; cdr3_length: 14; cdr3_nt: TGTGCCAGTAGGCGAACCCAGCAATCTTATGGCTACACCTTC; cdr3_aa: CASRRTQQSYGYTF
v_call: TRBV4-3; clone_size: few; j_call: TRBJ2-5; d_call: .; cdr3_length: 17; cdr3_nt: TGCGCCAGCAGCCAAGGAGTAACCGGAAGCGACCAAGAGACCCAGTACTTC; cdr3_aa: CASSQGVTGSDQETQYF
v_call: TRBV4-2; clone_size: .; j_call: TRBJ1-6; d_call: .; cdr3_length: 16; cdr3_nt: TGTGCCAGCAGCCTAAGGAGTAGAGCCTATAATTCACCCCTCCACTTT; cdr3_aa: CASSLRSRAYNSPLHF
v_call: TRBV6-6; clone_size: .; j_call: TRBJ2-2; d_call: .; cdr3_length: 13; cdr3_nt: TGTGCCAGCAGTTACCCGATACCCGGGGAGCTGTTTTTT; cdr3_aa: CASSYPIPGELFF
v_call: TRBV2; clone_size: few; j_call: TRBJ2-1; d_call: .; cdr3_length: 15; cdr3_nt: TGTGCCAGCAGTGAAGAGGCGGGGGCCCCGACCGGGGGGTTCTTC; cdr3_aa: CASSEEAGAPTGGFF